The source of this T cell receptor beta chain is a study of blood T cell repertoires in COVID-19. Study in general: Acute and convalescent COVID-19 samples came from the United States, Italy and Spain. The analysed material was cDNA or gDNA that came from T cells, B-cell-depleted T cells, or PBMCs.

CDR3 length: 15 residues. The V gene's germline CDR1 is GTSNPN and CDR2 SVGIG (reference sequence). V was pared by 1 base and J by 5 bases, with 17 bases between. Study members were between roughly 18 and 100 years old and lived in 20 to 30 US regions. In the study's own analysis: Amplifying reference gene primers gave estimates of nucleated cell counts. The assay was immunoSEQ multiplex PCR, and TCRdb's table has in-frame clones only and misses some. V and J calls and clone size are as listed in that table; D and trimming were resolved from the DNA. The repertoire holds 150,000 to 200,000 clones, 75% to 85% seen once, with around 15% in the top ten.

What was sequenced was PBMCs or T cells enriched from blood (not recorded which). V usage is TRBV30 and J usage is TRBJ2-5; TRBD2 might be the D (6 bases). The TCR sequence derives from a middle-aged man who had recovered from COVID-19. The CDR3 region is CAWSDYRGLGETQYF. CDR3 sequence (DNA): TGTGCCTGGAGTGATTATCGGGGACTGGGGGAGACCCAGTACTTC.